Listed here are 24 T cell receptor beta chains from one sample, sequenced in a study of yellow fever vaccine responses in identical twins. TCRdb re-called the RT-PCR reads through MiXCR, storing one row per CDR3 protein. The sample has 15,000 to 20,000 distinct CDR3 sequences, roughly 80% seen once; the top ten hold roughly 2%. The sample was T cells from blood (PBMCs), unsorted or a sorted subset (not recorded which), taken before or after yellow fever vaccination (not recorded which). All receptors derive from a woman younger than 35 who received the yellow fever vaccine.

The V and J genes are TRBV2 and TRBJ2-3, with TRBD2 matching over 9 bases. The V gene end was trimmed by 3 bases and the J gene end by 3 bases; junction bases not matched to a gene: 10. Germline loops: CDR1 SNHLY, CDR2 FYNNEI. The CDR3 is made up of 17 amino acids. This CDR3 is CASSDSWASGATDTQYF. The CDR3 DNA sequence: TGTGCCAGCAGTGATAGCTGGGCTAGCGGGGCTACAGATACGCAGTATTTT.

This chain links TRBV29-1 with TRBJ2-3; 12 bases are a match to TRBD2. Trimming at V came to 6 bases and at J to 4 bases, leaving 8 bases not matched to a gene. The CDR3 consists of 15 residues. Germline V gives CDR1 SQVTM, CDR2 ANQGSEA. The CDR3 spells CSVGGTSGLADTQYF. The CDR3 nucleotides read TGCAGCGTGGGAGGGACTAGCGGGTTGGCAGATACGCAGTATTTT.

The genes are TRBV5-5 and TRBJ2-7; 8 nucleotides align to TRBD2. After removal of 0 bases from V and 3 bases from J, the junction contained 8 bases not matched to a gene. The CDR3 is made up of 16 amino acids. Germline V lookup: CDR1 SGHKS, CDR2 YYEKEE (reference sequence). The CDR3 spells CASSLEPWTSFYEQYF. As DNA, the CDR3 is TGTGCCAGCAGCTTGGAACCCTGGACTAGCTTCTACGAGCAGTACTTC.

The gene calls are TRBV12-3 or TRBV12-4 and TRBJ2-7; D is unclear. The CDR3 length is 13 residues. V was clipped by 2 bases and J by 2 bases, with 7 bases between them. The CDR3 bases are TGTGCCAGCAGTTTAAATAGTGCCTACGAGCAGTACTTC. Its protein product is CASSLNSAYEQYF.

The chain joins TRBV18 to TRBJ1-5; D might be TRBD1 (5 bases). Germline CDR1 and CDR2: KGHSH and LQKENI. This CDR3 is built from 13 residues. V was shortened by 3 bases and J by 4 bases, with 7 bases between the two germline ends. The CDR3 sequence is CASSPGQNQPQHF. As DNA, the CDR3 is TGTGCCAGCTCACCGGGGCAGAATCAGCCCCAGCATTTT.

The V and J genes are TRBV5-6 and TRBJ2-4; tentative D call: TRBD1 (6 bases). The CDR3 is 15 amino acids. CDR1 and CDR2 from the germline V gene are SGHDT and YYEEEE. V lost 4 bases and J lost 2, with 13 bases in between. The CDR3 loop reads CASSTMTGSKNIQYF. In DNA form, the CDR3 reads TGTGCCAGCAGCACAATGACAGGTTCCAAAAACATTCAGTACTTC.

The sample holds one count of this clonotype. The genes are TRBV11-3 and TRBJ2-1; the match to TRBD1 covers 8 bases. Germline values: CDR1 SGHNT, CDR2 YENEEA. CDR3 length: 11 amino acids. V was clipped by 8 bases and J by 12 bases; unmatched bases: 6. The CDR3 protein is CASLGRGLQFF. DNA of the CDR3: TGTGCCAGCTTAGGCAGGGGGCTGCAGTTCTTC.

CDR3 sequence reads: CASSLAGSGNEQFF. In DNA form, the CDR3 reads TGTGCCAGCAGCTTGGCCGGATCGGGCAATGAGCAGTTCTTC. The rearrangement links TRBV5-5 to TRBJ2-1; D ambiguous. Trimming pared 0 bases from V and 6 bases from J, leaving 10 bases between. The CDR3 sequence is 14 residues long. Germline CDR1 is SGHKS and CDR2 is YYEKEE (reference sequence).

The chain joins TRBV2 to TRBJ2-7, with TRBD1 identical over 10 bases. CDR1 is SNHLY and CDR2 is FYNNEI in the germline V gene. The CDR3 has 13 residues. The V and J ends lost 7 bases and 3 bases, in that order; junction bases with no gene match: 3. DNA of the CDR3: TGTGCCAGCAAAAGGACAGGGGGCTACGAGCAGTACTTC. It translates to CASKRTGGYEQYF.

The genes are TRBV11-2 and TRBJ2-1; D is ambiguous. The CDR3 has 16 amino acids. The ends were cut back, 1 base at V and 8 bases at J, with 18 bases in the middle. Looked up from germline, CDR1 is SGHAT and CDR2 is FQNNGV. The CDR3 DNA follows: TGTGCCAGCAGCTTAGTGGCGGTCACCGCTGGCGATGAGCAGTTCTTC. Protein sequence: CASSLVAVTAGDEQFF.

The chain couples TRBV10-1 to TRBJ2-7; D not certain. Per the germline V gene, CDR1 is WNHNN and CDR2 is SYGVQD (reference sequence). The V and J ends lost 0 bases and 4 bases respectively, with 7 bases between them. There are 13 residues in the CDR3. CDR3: CASSESMGYEQYF. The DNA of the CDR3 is TGCGCCAGCAGTGAGTCGATGGGGTACGAGCAGTACTTC.

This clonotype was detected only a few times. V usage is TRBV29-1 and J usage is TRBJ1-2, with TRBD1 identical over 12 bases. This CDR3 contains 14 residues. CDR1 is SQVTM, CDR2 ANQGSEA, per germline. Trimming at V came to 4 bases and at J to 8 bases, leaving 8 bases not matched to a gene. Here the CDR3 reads CSVVRGTGGNGYTF. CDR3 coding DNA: TGCAGCGTTGTAAGAGGGACAGGGGGCAACGGCTACACCTTC.

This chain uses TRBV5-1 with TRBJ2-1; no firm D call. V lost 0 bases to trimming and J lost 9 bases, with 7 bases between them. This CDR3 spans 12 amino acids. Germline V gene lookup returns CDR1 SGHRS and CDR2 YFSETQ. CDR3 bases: TGCGCCAGCAGCTTGGGTAGCAGTGAGCAGTTCTTC. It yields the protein CASSLGSSEQFF.

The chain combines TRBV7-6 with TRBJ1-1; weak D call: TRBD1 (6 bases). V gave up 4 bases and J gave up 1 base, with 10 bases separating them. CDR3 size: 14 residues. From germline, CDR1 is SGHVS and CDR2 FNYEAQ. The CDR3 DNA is TGTGCCAGCAGCTCCGACAGGACGAACACTGAAGCTTTCTTT. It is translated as CASSSDRTNTEAFF.

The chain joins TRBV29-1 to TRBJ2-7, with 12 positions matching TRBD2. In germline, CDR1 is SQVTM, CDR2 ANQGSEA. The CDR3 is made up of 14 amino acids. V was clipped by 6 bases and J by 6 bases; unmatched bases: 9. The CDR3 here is CSVETTSGSSEQYF. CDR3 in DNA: TGCAGCGTAGAAACGACTAGCGGGAGCTCCGAGCAGTACTTC.

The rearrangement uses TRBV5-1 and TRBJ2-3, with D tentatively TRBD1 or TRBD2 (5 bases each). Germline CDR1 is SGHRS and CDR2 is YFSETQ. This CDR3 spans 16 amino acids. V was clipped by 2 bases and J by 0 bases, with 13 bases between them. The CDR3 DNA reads TGCGCCAGCAGCTTCGCTAGCAGGGCTAGCACAGATACGCAGTATTTT. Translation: CASSFASRASTDTQYF.

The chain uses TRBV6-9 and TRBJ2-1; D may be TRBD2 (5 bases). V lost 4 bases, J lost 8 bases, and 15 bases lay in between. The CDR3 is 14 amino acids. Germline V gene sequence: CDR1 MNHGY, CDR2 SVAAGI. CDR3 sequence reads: CASSFRIGSDEQFF. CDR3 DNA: TGTGCCAGCAGTTTTCGAATAGGTAGCGATGAGCAGTTCTTC.

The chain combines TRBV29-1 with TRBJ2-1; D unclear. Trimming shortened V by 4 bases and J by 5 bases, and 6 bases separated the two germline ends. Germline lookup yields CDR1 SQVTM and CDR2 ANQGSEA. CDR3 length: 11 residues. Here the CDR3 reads CSVAGHNEQFF. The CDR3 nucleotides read TGCAGCGTTGCGGGTCACAATGAGCAGTTCTTC.

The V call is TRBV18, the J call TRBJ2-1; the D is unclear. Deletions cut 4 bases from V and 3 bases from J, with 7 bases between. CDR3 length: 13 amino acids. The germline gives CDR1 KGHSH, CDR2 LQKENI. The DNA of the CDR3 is TGTGCCAGCTCACTCTCTCACTACAATGAGCAGTTCTTC. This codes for CASSLSHYNEQFF.

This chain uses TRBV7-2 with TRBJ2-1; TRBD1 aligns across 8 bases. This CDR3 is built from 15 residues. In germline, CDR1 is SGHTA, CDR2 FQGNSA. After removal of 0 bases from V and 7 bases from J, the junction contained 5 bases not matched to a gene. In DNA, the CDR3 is TGTGCCAGCAGCTTAGCGCCAGGGGGCTTTAATGAGCAGTTCTTC. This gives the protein CASSLAPGGFNEQFF.

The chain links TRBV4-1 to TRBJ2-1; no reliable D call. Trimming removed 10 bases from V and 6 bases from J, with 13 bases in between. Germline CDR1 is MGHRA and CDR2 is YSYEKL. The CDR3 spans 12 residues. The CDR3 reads CATSTLPNEQFF. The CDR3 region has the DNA TGCGCCACGAGTACTCTCCCCAATGAGCAGTTCTTC.

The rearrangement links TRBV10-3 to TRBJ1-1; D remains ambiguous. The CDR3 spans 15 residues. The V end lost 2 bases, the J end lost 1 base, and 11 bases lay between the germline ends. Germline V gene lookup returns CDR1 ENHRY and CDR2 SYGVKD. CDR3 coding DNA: TGTGCCATCAGTGAGCCCCCGGAAGGGAACACTGAAGCTTTCTTT. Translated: CAISEPPEGNTEAFF.

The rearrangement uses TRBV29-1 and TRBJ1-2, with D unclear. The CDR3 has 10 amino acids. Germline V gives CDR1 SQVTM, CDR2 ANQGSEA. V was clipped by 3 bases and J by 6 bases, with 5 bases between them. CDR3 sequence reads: CSVEYNGYTF. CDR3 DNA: TGCAGCGTTGAGTACAATGGCTACACCTTC.

The chain's CDR3 is CASVVAGLNEKLFF. The CDR3 DNA follows: TGTGCCAGCGTGGTTGCGGGACTAAATGAAAAACTGTTTTTT. This sequence joins TRBV11-1 and TRBJ1-4; tentative D call: TRBD1 (5 bases). CDR3 length: 14 residues. CDR1 is SGHAT and CDR2 is FQDESV in the germline V gene (reference sequence). V lost 8 bases and J lost 5, with 15 bases in between.